Following are 20 T cell receptor beta chains from one sample sequenced in a study of shared clonotypes between healthy human individuals. TCRdb's table, derived via immunoSEQ multiplex PCR, lists solely in-frame clones and lacks some. The table shows over a million clones, with roughly 96% occurring only once. The sample comprised naive CD4+ T cells sorted from blood. Subset reported: CD45RA+ positively selected. The receptor set was obtained from a young man in good health.

V usage is TRBV28 and J usage is TRBJ1-2; D gene uncertain. This CDR3 contains 15 residues. Germline V gene data show CDR1 as MDHEN and CDR2 as SYDVKM. The ends were cut back, 5 bases at V and 3 bases at J, with 16 bases in the middle. CDR3 coding DNA: TGTGCCAGCAGTCCGGACGGAACTTGGGACTATGGCTACACCTTC. The encoded protein is CASSPDGTWDYGYTF.

V usage is TRBV28 and J usage is TRBJ2-1; 9 positions agree with TRBD2. The length of the CDR3 is 16 residues. Unmatched junction bases numbered 10, after V lost 6 bases and J lost 4 bases. CDR1 MDHEN and CDR2 SYDVKM come from the germline V gene. CDR3 protein: CASRRTRTSAYNEQFF. CDR3 bases: TGTGCCAGCAGGCGGACCCGGACTAGCGCATACAATGAGCAGTTCTTC.

The chain recombines TRBV29-1 with TRBJ1-2, with 8 bases fitting TRBD1. Unmatched junction bases numbered 10, after V lost 5 bases and J lost 8 bases. There are 13 residues in the CDR3. In germline, CDR1 is SQVTM, CDR2 ANQGSEA. The CDR3 here is CSVRMTGVWGYTF. As DNA, the CDR3 is TGCAGCGTTCGCATGACAGGGGTCTGGGGCTACACCTTC.

The chain employs TRBV19 and TRBJ2-7, with a weak D call TRBD2 (6 bases). The CDR3 is made up of 13 amino acids. Germline lookup yields CDR1 LNHDA and CDR2 SQIVND (reference sequence). V gave up 10 bases and J gave up 2 bases, with 15 bases separating them. The CDR3 coding sequence is TGTGCCACTCGCGGGGTTTTCCCCTACGAGCAGTACTTC. Translation gives CATRGVFPYEQYF.

This chain links TRBV5-4 with TRBJ2-1; 14 bases align to TRBD2. With V trimmed by 5 bases and J by 4 bases, 5 bases remained unmatched. Looked up from germline, CDR1 is SGHNT and CDR2 is YYREEE (reference sequence). The CDR3 runs 16 residues. CDR3 sequence: CASRPTSGREYNEQFF. In DNA, the CDR3 is TGTGCCAGCAGGCCGACTAGCGGGAGGGAATACAATGAGCAGTTCTTC.

This sequence joins TRBV23-1 and TRBJ2-3; possible D gene TRBD1, 5 bases. TRBV23-1 is an open reading frame whose function is uncertain. The ends were cut back, 0 bases at V and 1 base at J, with 11 bases in the middle. There are 16 residues in the CDR3. Written as DNA, the CDR3 is TGCGCCAGCAGTCAATCCAAGGGGCGAGGCACAGATACGCAGTATTTT. It codes for CASSQSKGRGTDTQYF.

The CDR3 here is CASSSGTHYEQYF. In nucleotides, the CDR3 is TGTGCCAGCAGCTCGGGGACCCACTACGAGCAGTACTTC. The rearrangement uses TRBV5-4 and TRBJ2-7, with D perhaps matching TRBD1 or TRBD2 (5 bases each). The length of the CDR3 is 13 residues. Germline V gene sequence: CDR1 SGHNT, CDR2 YYREEE (reference sequence). V dropped 3 bases and J dropped 3 bases, with 10 bases sitting between them. The variable domain in full, with the rest retrieved from reference TRBV5-4 and TRBJ2-7, is ETGVTQSPTHLIKTRGQQVTLRCSSQSGHNTVSWYQQALGQGPQFIFQYYREEENGRGNFPPRFSGLQFPNYSSELNVNALELDDSALYLCASSSGTHYEQYFGPGTRLTVT.

The chain has TRBV7-8 and TRBJ2-7; 8 nucleotides line up with TRBD1. Germline V lookup: CDR1 SGHVS, CDR2 FQNEAQ. The ends lost 5 bases at V and 6 bases at J; junction bases unmatched: 15. CDR3 length equals 16 residues. CDR3 sequence reads: CASSERSGTGFFEQYF. The CDR3 DNA is TGTGCCAGCAGCGAAAGGAGTGGGACAGGCTTCTTCGAGCAGTACTTC. Based on the CDR3 plus reference TRBV7-8 and TRBJ2-7, the full variable domain is GAGVSQSPRYKVAKRGQDVALRCDPISGHVSLFWYQQALGQGPEFLTYFQNEAQLDKSGLPSDRFFAERPEGSVSTLKIQRTQQEDSAVYLCASSERSGTGFFEQYFGPGTRLTVT.

The V and J genes are TRBV11-2 and TRBJ2-5; TRBD2 agrees at 7 bases. V lost 1 base, J lost 0 bases, and 8 bases stayed unmatched. The CDR3 covers 17 residues. Germline V gene data show CDR1 as SGHAT and CDR2 as FQNNGV. The CDR3 coding sequence is TGTGCCAGCAGCTTAGCCCGCCGTGGGGGGGACCAAGAGACCCAGTACTTC. This codes for CASSLARRGGDQETQYF.

The chain recombines TRBV2 with TRBJ1-5; 9 nucleotides agree with TRBD1. The CDR3 has 14 amino acids. The junction had 6 bases not matched to a gene; V was cut back by 6 bases and J by 6 bases. Germline CDR1 and CDR2: SNHLY and FYNNEI. The CDR3, as DNA: TGTGCCAGCAGCAGGACAGGGGACGGTCAGCCCCAGCATTTT. As protein: CASSRTGDGQPQHF.

Details on this clone: Other nucleotide sequences from this sample produce the same CDR3. V usage is TRBV6-5 and J usage is TRBJ2-5; no reliable D call. The CDR3 is made up of 11 amino acids. Per germline, CDR1 MNHEY and CDR2 SVGAGI. The V gene lost 2 bases and the J gene lost 5 bases, with 3 bases spanning the gap. CDR3 residues: CASSYGETQYF. The CDR3 nucleotides are TGTGCCAGCAGTTACGGCGAGACCCAGTACTTC.

The gene calls are TRBV5-8 and TRBJ2-5, with TRBD2 as a possible D gene (6 bases). Trimming removed 4 bases at V and 1 base at J, with 17 bases between. In germline, CDR1 is SGHTS, CDR2 YDEGEE. There are 16 residues in the CDR3. CDR3 in amino acids: CASSPEAGSPQETQYF. CDR3 bases: TGTGCCAGCAGCCCGGAGGCGGGATCACCCCAAGAGACCCAGTACTTC.

Notes on this clone: The sample carries other DNA sequences with the same CDR3. The chain combines TRBV28 with TRBJ2-7; D call uncertain. Per the germline V gene, CDR1 is MDHEN and CDR2 is SYDVKM. Deletions cut 5 bases from V and 4 bases from J, with 6 bases between. CDR3 length equals 11 residues. CDR3 nucleotides: TGTGCCAGCAGTGTCCCTTACGAGCAGTACTTC. This encodes CASSVPYEQYF.

V is TRBV6-6 and J is TRBJ2-4; D call uncertain. The germline CDR1 and CDR2 sequences are MNHNY and SVGAGI (reference sequence). The ends were cut back, 5 bases at V and 0 bases at J, with 8 bases in the middle. This CDR3 has 14 residues. In DNA, the CDR3 is TGTGCCAGCAGTCCCAGCGTAGCCAAAAACATTCAGTACTTC. Protein product: CASSPSVAKNIQYF.

The rearrangement uses TRBV5-6 and TRBJ2-7; TRBD1 matches at 10 bases. The J segment lost 4 bases and the V segment lost 4 bases, leaving 14 bases of the junction unmatched. CDR3 length: 17 residues. The germline gives CDR1 SGHDT, CDR2 YYEEEE. The CDR3 DNA follows: TGTGCCAGCAGCATCCGGGACAGGGGATTATTTTTTTACGAGCAGTACTTC. Its translation: CASSIRDRGLFFYEQYF.

This clone came up once. The J gene is TRBJ1-5, the V gene TRBV19; TRBD1 matches 9 bases. V shed 4 bases and J 0 bases; nucleotides not matched to a gene: 1. This CDR3 has 15 residues. The germline V gene has CDR1 LNHDA and CDR2 SQIVND (reference sequence). The CDR3 spells CASSTDRGSNQPQHF. CDR3 nucleotides: TGTGCCAGTAGTACGGACAGGGGTAGCAATCAGCCCCAGCATTTT.

A few counts support this clone. The V call is TRBV2, the J call TRBJ2-7, with TRBD1 identical over 8 bases. The CDR3 sequence is 16 residues long. With V trimmed by 6 bases and J by 6 bases, 16 bases remained unmatched. Germline V CDR1 and CDR2: SNHLY, FYNNEI. CDR3 residues: CASRTTRDRSSSEQYF. The CDR3, as DNA: TGTGCCAGCAGGACGACCCGGGACAGGTCTAGTAGCGAGCAGTACTTC. Based on the CDR3 plus reference TRBV2 and TRBJ2-7, the full variable domain is EPEVTQTPSHQVTQMGQEVILRCVPISNHLYFYWYRQILGQKVEFLVSFYNNEISEKSEIFDDQFSVERPDGSNFTLKIRSTKLEDSAMYFCASRTTRDRSSSEQYFGPGTRLTVT.

The chain joins TRBV7-2 to TRBJ2-7, with D possibly TRBD2 on 6 matching bases. Germline values: CDR1 SGHTA, CDR2 FQGNSA. The V end lost 3 bases, the J end lost 7 bases, and 16 bases lay between the germline ends. This CDR3 contains 14 residues. CDR3 in DNA: TGTGCCAGCAGCTTCGGACTATCCTCCTCTGAGCAGTACTTC. It specifies CASSFGLSSSEQYF.

V is TRBV7-6 and J is TRBJ2-2; 11 nucleotides agree with TRBD1. Germline trimming cut 4 bases from V and 3 bases from J; bases unmatched to any gene: 7. The CDR3 has 17 residues. CDR1 is SGHVS and CDR2 is FNYEAQ in the germline V gene. The chain's CDR3 is CASSYPRTGGDTGELFF. In DNA form, the CDR3 reads TGTGCCAGCAGCTACCCGCGGACAGGGGGCGACACCGGGGAGCTGTTTTTT.

This chain uses TRBV7-2 with TRBJ1-1, with a weak D call TRBD1 (5 bases). Germline CDR1 SGHTA, CDR2 FQGNSA. Trimming left V 5 bases short and J 4 bases short, with 11 bases between. This CDR3 has 13 amino acids. DNA for the CDR3: TGTGCCAGCAGCCCACAGGTCACCACTGAAGCTTTCTTT. Translating gives CASSPQVTTEAFF.